The clone carrying this T cell receptor (beta chain) has more than one count but fewer than ten. This entry belongs to a study of T cells after yellow fever vaccination. Each CDR3 protein gets one entry after TCRdb re-called the 5' RACE reads with MiXCR. The table shows roughly 170,000 distinct CDR3 sequences, with 9.3% occurring only once. This CDR3 region has 15 residues. After removal of 1 base from V and 6 bases from J, the junction contained 5 bases not matched to a gene. Germline V gene lookup returns CDR1 LGHNA and CDR2 YSLEER. The TCR comes from a man younger than 30 who received the YFV17D yellow fever vaccine. The sample here was CD8+ T cells sorted from PBMCs, taken 45 days after the yellow fever booster vaccination. J is TRBJ2-1 and V is TRBV4-3; 8 nucleotides agree with TRBD2. This CDR3 reads CASSQGTSIFNEQFF. DNA of the CDR3: TGCGCCAGCAGCCAAGGGACTAGCATTTTCAATGAGCAGTTCTTC.